Listed below are T cell receptor beta chains from one sample, sequenced in a study of beta chain features in type 1 diabetes. TCRdb keeps only in-frame clones here, not all; method: immunoSEQ multiplex PCR. The sample lists 400,000 or so clones, around an eighth occurring once. The sequenced sample was naive CD4+ T cells from blood. These receptor sequences come from a woman younger than 30 with type 1 diabetes. CDR3s include the opening cysteine and the closing phenylalanine or tryptophan. A D gene is named only where the DNA matches it firmly. Clone size, where shown, is once, few, many, or a class for clones that have expanded.

size | J | D | V | CDR3 | DNA
once | TRBJ1-4 | NA | TRBV2 | CASSVRGGTNEKLFF | TGTGCCAGCAGTGTTCGGGGGGGAACTAATGAAAAACTGTTTTTT
NA | TRBJ2-7 | TRBD1 | TRBV5-5 | CASTLGGGYEQYF | TGTGCCAGCACCCTAGGGGGCGGCTACGAGCAGTACTTC
NA | TRBJ1-1 | TRBD1 | TRBV27 | CASSLIDRVGTEAFF | TGTGCCAGCAGTCTAATCGACAGGGTTGGGACTGAAGCTTTCTTT
few | TRBJ2-7 | NA | TRBV25-1 | CASSMDSHEQYF | TGTGCCAGCAGTATGGACAGCCACGAGCAGTACTTC
NA | TRBJ2-5 | TRBD1 | TRBV7-2 | CASSLGLRGTTETQYF | TGTGCCAGCAGCTTAGGGCTCAGGGGGACAACGGAGACCCAGTACTTC
few | TRBJ1-5 | NA | TRBV23-1 | CASSRLEVGNQPQHF | TGCGCCAGCAGTCGACTAGAAGTTGGGAATCAGCCCCAGCATTTT
NA | TRBJ2-7 | TRBD1 | TRBV28 | CASSSGGQGRYEQYF | TGTGCCAGCAGTTCGGGGGGACAGGGCCGCTACGAGCAGTACTTC
NA | TRBJ1-2 | NA | TRBV7-2 | CASSPRTADGYTF | TGTGCCAGCAGCCCACGGACAGCGGATGGCTACACCTTC
few | TRBJ2-1 | NA | TRBV21-1 | CASMGRRGYSSYNEQFF | TGTGCCAGCATGGGCAGGAGGGGCTATAGCTCCTACAATGAGCAGTTCTTC
few | TRBJ2-7 | TRBD1 | TRBV18 | CASSLQTGGLEQYF | TGTGCCAGCTCACTACAGACAGGGGGTCTCGAGCAGTACTTC
few | TRBJ1-2 | TRBD1 | TRBV9 | CASSGGQSNYGYTF | TGTGCCAGCAGCGGGGGACAGTCAAACTATGGCTACACCTTC
few | TRBJ1-2 | NA | TRBV9 | CASSPDTRSDYGYTF | TGTGCCAGCAGCCCCGATACGAGGTCTGACTATGGCTACACCTTC
NA | TRBJ2-7 | TRBD2 | TRBV5-1 | CASSPGTSVTYEQYF | TGCGCCAGCAGCCCGGGTACTAGCGTTACCTACGAGCAGTACTTC
NA | TRBJ2-3 | TRBD2 | TRBV4-2 | CASSHTSGTIATDTQYF | TGTGCCAGCAGCCACACCTCCGGGACTATCGCCACAGATACGCAGTATTTT
NA | TRBJ2-3 | TRBD1 | TRBV15 | CATSRPGQVLLGTQYF | TGTGCCACCAGCAGACCGGGACAGGTTTTGCTCGGTACGCAGTATTTT
NA | TRBJ1-5 | TRBD1 | TRBV2 | CASRGQIYQPQHF | TGTGCCAGCCGGGGACAGATTTATCAGCCCCAGCATTTT
NA | TRBJ1-1 | NA | TRBV7-9 | CASSLGQGLTEAFF | TGTGCCAGCAGCTTAGGCCAGGGGTTGACTGAAGCTTTCTTT